This TCR beta chain was captured by sequencing in a study of response to subunit inactivated influenza vaccine. Study-wide points: T cells newly recruited by each seasonal influenza vaccination are few, the authors suggested.

MiXCR, applied by TCRdb to the RT-PCR reads, yields one record per CDR3 protein. The table has 600,000 to 850,000 distinct CDR3 sequences, about 15% seen once. Of note for this clonotype: Its antigen is not known.

The CDR3 runs to 16 residues. V dropped 6 bases and J dropped 1 base, with 19 bases sitting between them. Per the germline V gene, CDR1 is MNHEY and CDR2 is SVGAGI. The input for sequencing was PBMCs from blood, taken roughly 2 weeks before vaccination. V usage is TRBV6-5 and J usage is TRBJ2-7, with D unclear. The TCR originated in a man in his fifties who received an inactivated influenza vaccine. The CDR3 is CASSYSTSSLSYEQYF. In nucleotides, the CDR3 is TGTGCCAGCAGCTATTCGACATCCTCACTTTCCTACGAGCAGTACTTC.